These T cell receptor beta chains were read from a single sample in a study of blood T cells in healthy people across ages. TCRdb re-called the 5' RACE reads with MiXCR, one entry per CDR3 protein. The repertoire holds some 1,800,000 distinct CDR3 sequences, with 35% to 50% as singletons. Sample: blood. The source of these receptors is a human donor in good health. The CDR3 runs from the conserved cysteine through the conserved F or W. A D gene is named only where the DNA matches it firmly. The listing skips clone size in some rows; elsewhere it reads once, few, many or a size class.

J gene	V gene	clone size	D gene	CDR3 DNA	CDR3 protein
TRBJ2-7	TRBV28	few	TRBD2	TGTGCCAGCAACGGAGCGGGGGGGTACTACGAGCAGTACTTC	CASNGAGGYYEQYF
TRBJ2-7	TRBV6-1	few	-	TGTGCCACCAAAGAACTCGCAAGGGTGCGGAACGAGCAGTACTTC	CATKELARVRNEQYF
TRBJ2-1	TRBV27	few	TRBD2	TGTGCCAGCAGTTTGGGGATAGCGGGGGTACATGAGCAGTTCTTC	CASSLGIAGVHEQFF
TRBJ2-1	TRBV7-7	-	-	TGTGCTAGCAGACCTTACTACAGGGATAGGGACAATGAGCAGTTCTTC	CASRPYYRDRDNEQFF
TRBJ2-1	TRBV12-3/TRBV12-4	-	-	TGTGCCAGCAGTTTAATACAGGAGGACAATGAGCAGTTCTTC	CASSLIQEDNEQFF
TRBJ2-7	TRBV13	-	-	TGTGCCAGCAGCCACGGGTCGAGACCCGAGCAGTACTTC	CASSHGSRPEQYF
TRBJ2-3	TRBV6-2/TRBV6-3	many	-	TGTGCCAGCAGCTTGGGGGCAGCGACTACGCAGTATTTT	CASSLGAATTQYF
TRBJ2-3	TRBV2	-	-	TGTGCCAGCAGTGTTCCCGCTAGCACAGATACGCAGTATTTT	CASSVPASTDTQYF
TRBJ2-7	TRBV5-1	few	-	TGCGCCAGCAGCTTGGGCCCGGGACAAAGCTCCTACGAGCAGTACTTC	CASSLGPGQSSYEQYF
TRBJ1-5	TRBV19	-	TRBD1	TGTGCCAGCAGTGCCCCCCTCCTCTGGACAGGACGTTTTACTAGCAATCAGCCCCAGCATTTT	CASSAPLLWTGRFTSNQPQHF
TRBJ1-2	TRBV9	few	-	TGTGCCAGCAGCGTAGAGGATAAAGGAGGGGGCTACACCTTC	CASSVEDKGGGYTF
TRBJ1-2	TRBV29-1	-	-	TGCAGCGTTGAAGATCTGATAGGTCCTAGGGGCTACACCTTC	CSVEDLIGPRGYTF
TRBJ2-7	TRBV6-6	-	-	TGTGCCAGCAGTTACCCGCAGCTCGAGCAGTACTTC	CASSYPQLEQYF
TRBJ2-1	TRBV28	-	-	TGTGCCAGCAGTTTCGGGAGCGGAGTTTACAATGAGCAGTTCTTC	CASSFGSGVYNEQFF
TRBJ2-1	TRBV4-3	once	-	TGCGCCAGCAGCCAAGATTTGTGGGGGGGCAGGTATGAGCAGTTCTTC	CASSQDLWGGRYEQFF
TRBJ2-3	TRBV15	few	-	TGTGCCACCAGCAGAGGGACAGCCAAGGCCACAGATACGCAGTATTTT	CATSRGTAKATDTQYF
TRBJ1-1	TRBV7-9	-	TRBD1	TGTGCCAGCAGCTCTTGGACAGGGGAAACTGAAGCTTTCTTT	CASSSWTGETEAFF
TRBJ2-1	TRBV5-6	-	TRBD2	TGTGCCAGCAGCCAACTAGCGGGGGGTGGGGATGAGCAGTTCTTC	CASSQLAGGGDEQFF
TRBJ1-2	TRBV29-1	-	-	TGCAGCGTTGTGGAGGACTATGGCTACACCTTC	CSVVEDYGYTF
TRBJ2-1	TRBV18	-	TRBD1	TGTGCCAGCTCACCACCGGGACAGGGGGTCGATGAGCAGTTCTTC	CASSPPGQGVDEQFF
TRBJ2-3	TRBV7-9	many	-	TGTGCCAGCAGCTTCTCTAGCAGCACAGATACGCAGTATTTT	CASSFSSSTDTQYF